A selection of T cell receptor beta chains follows, all from one sample in a study of cytomegalovirus exposure and HLA in healthy donors. Some clones are missing from TCRdb's copy, which holds only in-frame ones; the method was immunoSEQ multiplex PCR. The data contain about 160,000 clones, around 77% of them singletons. The sample was PBMCs. The receptors originated from a woman aged 40 to 55 in good health and CMV-seronegative. Both conserved end residues are part of each CDR3. D genes are given only for firm matches. The size of a clone is reported for some rows only, either as once, few or many, or as a class for expanded clones.

TRBJ1-2,15,TRBV6-1,-,-,TGTGCCAGCAGTGAAAGGTTGAGACAGCCCTATGGCTACACCTTC,CASSERLRQPYGYTF
TRBJ1-2,11,TRBV30,few,-,TGTGCCTGGAGTTTACTTTTTGGCTACACCTTC,CAWSLLFGYTF
TRBJ2-5,14,TRBV29-1,-,-,TGCAGCGTTGAAGTTTCGGCAGGTTTGGGGACCCAGTACTTC,CSVEVSAGLGTQYF
TRBJ2-5,13,TRBV5-4,-,TRBD2,TGTGCCAGCAGCTTCGGGGGGGAAGAGACCCAGTACTTC,CASSFGGEETQYF
TRBJ1-5,14,TRBV5-1,-,TRBD1,TGCGCCAGCAGCCTCGGACAGGGAGGTCAGCCCCAGCATTTT,CASSLGQGGQPQHF
TRBJ1-1,15,TRBV19,-,TRBD1,TGTGCCAGTAGTACGATCCGGGACAGGGGTTCTGAAGCTTTCTTT,CASSTIRDRGSEAFF
TRBJ2-1,11,TRBV30,-,-,TGTGCCTGGAGTGGCCAGGATGAGCAGTTCTTC,CAWSGQDEQFF
TRBJ1-2,15,TRBV28,-,-,TGTGCCAGCAGTTCCTACGACAGCGCTAACTATGGCTACACCTTC,CASSSYDSANYGYTF
TRBJ2-7,16,TRBV6-6,-,TRBD2,TGTGCCAGCAGTTACTCCGGACTAGCGGGGTCCTACGAGCAGTACTTC,CASSYSGLAGSYEQYF
TRBJ1-4,17,TRBV19,once,TRBD1,TGTGCCAGTAGTATCGGGACAGGGAGAGGGGCTAATGAAAAACTGTTTTTT,CASSIGTGRGANEKLFF
TRBJ1-1,15,TRBV7-9,-,TRBD1,TGTGCCAGCAGCCCCTTCGGACAGGGGACCACTGAAGCTTTCTTT,CASSPFGQGTTEAFF
TRBJ2-1,12,TRBV5-1,few,-,TGCGCCAGCAGCTTGGATATCTACGAGCAGTTCTTC,CASSLDIYEQFF
TRBJ2-1,14,TRBV9,-,-,TGTGCCAGCAGCGTAGACGGTCTTGACAATGAGCAGTTCTTC,CASSVDGLDNEQFF
TRBJ2-1,17,TRBV9,-,TRBD2,TGTGCCAGCAGCGTCGGGACTAGCGGGAGCCATTACAATGAGCAGTTCTTC,CASSVGTSGSHYNEQFF
TRBJ2-6,15,TRBV28,-,-,TGTGCCAGCAGACCAGGTAGCTCTGGGGCCAACGTCCTGACTTTC,CASRPGSSGANVLTF
TRBJ2-5,14,TRBV5-1,few,-,TGCGCCAGCAGCCCTATTGATGGGGGCGAGACCCAGTACTTC,CASSPIDGGETQYF
TRBJ2-7,16,TRBV28,once,TRBD2,TGTGCCAGCAGTCTTCAGACTAGCGGGAGGTTCTACGAGCAGTACTTC,CASSLQTSGRFYEQYF
TRBJ2-3,12,TRBV27,-,-,TGTGCCAGCAGTTTACCCGCAGATACGCAGTATTTT,CASSLPADTQYF
TRBJ2-1,15,TRBV9,-,TRBD2,TGTGCCAGCAGCGTAGGGACTAGTCCCTACAATGAGCAGTTCTTC,CASSVGTSPYNEQFF
TRBJ1-4,14,TRBV6-1,-,-,-,CASILGGINEKLFF
TRBJ2-7,15,TRBV5-1,few,TRBD1,TGCGCCAGCAGCTTTTCCGGGACAGCCACTTACGAGCAGTACTTC,CASSFSGTATYEQYF
TRBJ1-5,16,TRBV19,few,-,TGTGCCAGTAGTAGGAGAGAATTTCTTCGTAATCAGCCCCAGCATTTT,CASSRREFLRNQPQHF
TRBJ1-3,14,TRBV5-5,-,-,TGTGCCAGCAGCTTGGGGTCTTCGGGGAACACCATATATTTT,CASSLGSSGNTIYF
TRBJ2-3,15,TRBV19,-,-,TGTGCCAGCGCCCCGGGAGTCCCTAGCACAGATACGCAGTATTTT,CASAPGVPSTDTQYF
TRBJ2-1,17,TRBV18,-,TRBD2,TGTGCCAGCTCACCTGGGTCTTCTAGCGGCAGTATCAATGAGCAGTTCTTC,CASSPGSSSGSINEQFF
TRBJ1-1,16,TRBV7-3,-,-,TGTGCCAGCAGCTTCATCCGGGGGGTGAAGAACACTGAAGCTTTCTTT,CASSFIRGVKNTEAFF
TRBJ1-1,15,TRBV19,-,TRBD1,TGTGCCAGTAGTGCAGGAGGGACAGGGAACACTGAAGCTTTCTTT,CASSAGGTGNTEAFF
TRBJ1-5,14,TRBV5-1,-,TRBD1,TGCGCCAGCAGCTTCACAGGGGGGAATCAGCCCCAGCATTTT,CASSFTGGNQPQHF